Each of the 28 T cell receptor beta chains below was sequenced from the same sample in a study of cytotoxic CD8 clonotypes in ibrutinib-treated CLL. TCRdb's copy holds only in-frame clones and misses some; the assay was immunoSEQ multiplex PCR. This sample has 250,000 to 350,000 clones, with 60% to 80% found just once. The sample consisted of PBMCs, taken at disease progression, from a patient treated with ibrutinib. These receptors were taken from a human donor with chronic lymphocytic leukemia.

The J gene is TRBJ2-7, the V gene TRBV28; possible D gene TRBD2, 5 bases. V lost 5 bases and J lost 9, with 17 bases in between. The CDR3 is made up of 13 amino acids. Germline V lookup: CDR1 MDHEN, CDR2 SYDVKM. This chain's CDR3 is CASSHASDRGQYF. As DNA, the CDR3 is TGTGCCAGCAGTCATGCGTCCGACCGGGGGCAGTACTTC.

The chain couples TRBV2 to TRBJ2-7; D remains unclear. The V gene lost 7 bases and the J gene lost 2 bases, with 15 bases spanning the gap. The CDR3 totals 14 residues. Germline V gives CDR1 SNHLY, CDR2 FYNNEI. CDR3: CASTRMRNPYEQYF. The CDR3 DNA follows: TGTGCCAGCACTCGAATGCGGAATCCCTACGAGCAGTACTTC.

The CDR3, as DNA: TGTGCCAGCAGCCCCCCCCCGCGGGGGAAGGACACAGATACGCAGTATTTT. It translates to CASSPPPRGKDTDTQYF. The rearrangement links TRBV5-4 to TRBJ2-3, with 7 bases that match TRBD2. CDR3 size: 17 residues. Looked up from germline, CDR1 is SGHNT and CDR2 is YYREEE (reference sequence). The trim removed 4 bases at V and 2 bases at J, leaving 13 bases unmatched.

The V call is TRBV9, the J call TRBJ2-1; maybe TRBD1 (5 bases). CDR3 length: 17 amino acids. V was shortened by 4 bases and J by 6 bases, with 23 bases between the two germline ends. The V gene's germline CDR1 is SGDLS and CDR2 YYNGEE. CDR3 amino acids: CASSPPTVVTNPNEQFF. As DNA, the CDR3 is TGTGCCAGCAGCCCGCCGACAGTTGTGACCAATCCCAATGAGCAGTTCTTC.

J is TRBJ2-7 and V is TRBV25-1; a weak D match, TRBD1 (6 bases). The CDR3 is 14 residues long. Germline V lookup: CDR1 MGHDK, CDR2 SYGVNS. V lost 5 bases and J lost 4, with 15 bases in between. In nucleotides, the CDR3 is TGTGCCAGCAGTTTAACAGGGATCGGTTACGAGCAGTACTTC. Protein sequence: CASSLTGIGYEQYF.

The chain links TRBV2 to TRBJ1-5; tentative D call: TRBD1 (5 bases). V was pared by 5 bases and J by 5 bases, with 10 bases between. Germline V gene lookup returns CDR1 SNHLY and CDR2 FYNNEI. This CDR3 is 13 amino acids long. CDR3 residues: CASSFRAHQPQHF. The CDR3 coding sequence is TGTGCCAGCAGTTTCAGGGCCCATCAGCCCCAGCATTTT.

The chain employs TRBV19 and TRBJ2-2; the D gene is possibly TRBD1 (5 bases). The CDR3 extends over 15 amino acids. Germline CDR1 is LNHDA and CDR2 is SQIVND (reference sequence). V was trimmed by 10 bases and J by 5 bases, leaving 20 bases between them. This CDR3 is CATSDTSGHTGELFF. The CDR3 DNA follows: TGTGCCACCTCAGACACCTCAGGGCATACCGGGGAGCTGTTTTTT.

The rearrangement uses TRBV7-2 and TRBJ2-3; 12 bases are a match to TRBD2. Germline trimming cut 5 bases from V and 9 bases from J; bases unmatched to any gene: 12. Germline V CDR1 and CDR2: SGHTA, FQGNSA. There are 16 residues in the CDR3. The CDR3 nucleotides are TGTGCCAGCAGCCTCCTAGCGGGAGGGCTGGGTAGCACGCAGTATTTT. Protein sequence: CASSLLAGGLGSTQYF.

The chain carries TRBV4-3 and TRBJ2-3; 7 positions match TRBD1. Germline V gene sequence: CDR1 LGHNA, CDR2 YSLEER. This CDR3 is built from 17 residues. J lost 6 bases, V lost 0 bases, and 12 bases had no gene match. As DNA, the CDR3 is TGCGCCAGCAGCCAAGATCGACAGGGTACTCTGTCGGATACGCAGTATTTT. Its protein is CASSQDRQGTLSDTQYF.

The V and J genes are TRBV5-1 and TRBJ2-3, with TRBD1 as a possible D gene (5 bases). The CDR3 extends over 14 amino acids. V dropped 2 bases and J dropped 4 bases, with 11 bases sitting between them. The V gene's germline CDR1 is SGHRS and CDR2 YFSETQ. The CDR3 reads CASSFNRLPDTQYF. Here the CDR3 DNA reads TGCGCCAGCAGCTTCAACAGGTTACCAGATACGCAGTATTTT.

V gene TRBV2 combines with J gene TRBJ1-2; 9 bases line up with TRBD1. This CDR3 comprises 15 residues. V dropped 5 bases and J dropped 3; count of bases not matched to a gene: 7. CDR1 and CDR2 (germline): SNHLY, FYNNEI. As DNA, the CDR3 is TGTGCCAGCAGTCACAGGGGGCGGGAAGACTATGGCTACACCTTC. Its protein is CASSHRGREDYGYTF.

This sequence joins TRBV5-4 and TRBJ1-2; D is unresolved. This CDR3 has 12 residues. Trimming removed 3 bases at V and 5 bases at J, with 8 bases between. The V gene's germline CDR1 is SGHNT and CDR2 YYREEE (reference sequence). This CDR3 reads CASSSGGYGYTF. Written as DNA, the CDR3 is TGTGCCAGCAGCTCCGGTGGGTATGGCTACACCTTC.

The rearrangement links TRBV7-9 to TRBJ1-2; a possible D gene is TRBD1 (6 bases). The V and J ends lost 5 bases and 4 bases respectively, with 14 bases between them. Per the germline V gene, CDR1 is SEHNR and CDR2 is FQNEAQ (reference sequence). The CDR3 is 14 residues long. The DNA of the CDR3 is TGTGCCAGCAGCCTTCCAGGGGTTAGCTATGGCTACACCTTC. Protein product: CASSLPGVSYGYTF.

The chain combines TRBV14 with TRBJ2-3; 7 bases map to TRBD1. Germline loops: CDR1 SGHDN, CDR2 FVKESK. The CDR3 sequence is 18 residues long. The V segment lost 4 bases and the J segment 4 bases; nucleotides outside the gene matches: 17. The CDR3 region has the DNA TGTGCCAGCAGCCCTAGGACCGCGAAACAGGGGACCGCAGATACGCAGTATTTT. It translates to CASSPRTAKQGTADTQYF.

The V gene is TRBV5-8, the J gene TRBJ2-5; the D call may be TRBD1 or TRBD2 (5 bases each). V lost 4 bases to trimming and J lost 1 base, with 14 bases between them. CDR3 size: 15 residues. From germline, CDR1 is SGHTS and CDR2 YDEGEE. The DNA of the CDR3 is TGTGCCAGCAGCCGCCCTAAGAGGGGCCAAGAGACCCAGTACTTC. It codes for CASSRPKRGQETQYF.

The chain recombines TRBV7-6 with TRBJ2-7, with TRBD2 identical over 10 bases. The CDR3 totals 17 residues. Losses at the gene ends were 3 bases for V and 0 bases for J; bases not matched to a gene: 8. CDR1 is SGHVS, CDR2 FNYEAQ, per germline. The CDR3 coding sequence is TGTGCCAGCAGCTTGGTAGCGGGGGGACCCAGCTCCTACGAGCAGTACTTC. This codes for CASSLVAGGPSSYEQYF.

The chain has TRBV18 and TRBJ1-1; 12 bases agree with TRBD1. The germline CDR1 and CDR2 sequences are KGHSH and LQKENI. This CDR3 is built from 16 residues. V lost 5 bases and J lost 4; bases outside the gene matches: 8. In nucleotides, the CDR3 is TGTGCCAGCTCAGCCGGGACAGGGGGCGCGAGCACTGAAGCTTTCTTT. Amino acid sequence: CASSAGTGGASTEAFF.

The chain employs TRBV5-1 and TRBJ2-1; D is uncertain. There are 15 residues in the CDR3. V was pared by 0 bases and J by 2 bases, with 9 bases between. CDR1 SGHRS and CDR2 YFSETQ come from the germline V gene. The CDR3 DNA is TGCGCCAGCAGCTTGGGAAGGAATACCTACAATGAGCAGTTCTTC. Translation gives CASSLGRNTYNEQFF. Variable domain in full (rest from reference TRBV5-1 and TRBJ2-1): KAGVTQTPRYLIKTRGQQVTLSCSPISGHRSVSWYQQTPGQGLQFLFEYFSETQRNKGNFPGRFSGRQFSNSRSEMNVSTLELGDSALYLCASSLGRNTYNEQFFGPGTRLTVL.

The chain recombines TRBV4-1 with TRBJ1-1, with a weak D call TRBD1 (6 bases). CDR1 is MGHRA, CDR2 YSYEKL, per germline. V lost 7 bases and J 1 base, leaving 19 bases between the germline ends. The CDR3 has 16 amino acids. CDR3 sequence (DNA): TGCGCCAGCACCAAGCTAATTGCAGGGGCGAACACTGAAGCTTTCTTT. Translated: CASTKLIAGANTEAFF.

The rearrangement uses TRBV6-5 and TRBJ2-5; TRBD2 matches at 7 bases. This CDR3 is built from 14 residues. The V gene end was trimmed by 4 bases and the J gene end by 2 bases; junction bases not matched to a gene: 4. Germline-derived CDR1 and CDR2 are MNHEY and SVGAGI. Here the CDR3 DNA reads TGTGCCAGCAGTTTTGGGGGGGGACAAGAGACCCAGTACTTC. Its protein is CASSFGGGQETQYF.

The V gene is TRBV28, the J gene TRBJ1-1; TRBD1 agrees at 8 bases. The germline gives CDR1 MDHEN, CDR2 SYDVKM. The CDR3 has 13 residues. After removal of 5 bases from V and 6 bases from J, the junction contained 5 bases not matched to a gene. The CDR3 here is CASSDRGSAEAFF. The DNA for the CDR3 is TGTGCCAGCAGTGACAGGGGTTCGGCTGAAGCTTTCTTT.

V gene TRBV11-2 combines with J gene TRBJ2-5; 7 nucleotides line up with TRBD2. Germline CDR1 and CDR2: SGHAT and FQNNGV. V lost 5 bases and J lost 5; bases outside the gene matches: 11. CDR3 size: 15 residues. CDR3 bases: TGTGCCAGCAGCCAAAGGACTAGTGGTCCGGAGACCCAGTACTTC. Translating gives CASSQRTSGPETQYF. The variable domain in full, with the rest retrieved from reference TRBV11-2 and TRBJ2-5, is EAGVAQSPRYKIIEKRQSVAFWCNPISGHATLYWYQQILGQGPKLLIQFQNNGVVDDSQLPKDRFSAERLKGVDSTLKIQPAKLEDSAVYLCASSQRTSGPETQYFGPGTRLLVL.

The genes are TRBV15 and TRBJ2-3; D unresolved. This CDR3 spans 15 amino acids. From germline, CDR1 is LNHNV and CDR2 YYDKDF (reference sequence). V was shortened by 5 bases and J by 0 bases, with 12 bases between the two germline ends. This CDR3 reads CATSYRLWSTDTQYF. The DNA of the CDR3 is TGTGCCACCAGCTACCGGCTATGGAGCACAGATACGCAGTATTTT.

This chain links TRBV5-6 with TRBJ1-5, with 8 bases matching TRBD1. Germline CDR1 SGHDT, CDR2 YYEEEE. V dropped 1 base and J dropped 4; count of bases not matched to a gene: 7. The CDR3 has 16 amino acids. CDR3: CASSLYRDRRNQPQHF. CDR3 in DNA: TGTGCCAGCAGCTTGTACCGGGACAGGAGAAATCAGCCCCAGCATTTT.

CDR3: CASTTEGGGRIYEQYF. The CDR3 DNA reads TGTGCCAGCACCACTGAGGGCGGGGGCCGGATCTACGAGCAGTACTTC. The chain has TRBV5-6 and TRBJ2-7, with TRBD2 as a possible D gene (7 bases). Germline loops: CDR1 SGHDT, CDR2 YYEEEE. This CDR3 has 16 amino acids. Trimming stripped 6 bases from V and 3 bases from J, with 22 bases between.

This chain connects TRBV2 to TRBJ2-1; 12 nucleotides align to TRBD2. Germline assignment: CDR1 SNHLY and CDR2 FYNNEI. The CDR3 contains 17 residues. Trimming removed 1 base from V and 7 bases from J; junction bases left unmatched: 8. The CDR3 DNA reads as TGTGCCAGCAGTGAAGTTCTCCGGACTAGCGGGGAAAATGAGCAGTTCTTC. Residues: CASSEVLRTSGENEQFF.

J is TRBJ2-7 and V is TRBV4-3; D might be TRBD2 (5 bases). The germline V and J ends were trimmed by 0 bases and 3 bases, with 15 bases remaining between them. CDR3 length equals 16 residues. CDR1 LGHNA and CDR2 YSLEER come from the germline V gene. CDR3 DNA: TGCGCCAGCAGCCAAGAAAAAAGGCTAGCAGGCTACGAGCAGTACTTC. This sequence encodes CASSQEKRLAGYEQYF.

The rearrangement joins TRBV6-6 to TRBJ2-5; D gene unclear. Germline lookup yields CDR1 MNHNY and CDR2 SVGAGI (reference sequence). The CDR3 is 11 residues long. The V end was cut by 6 bases, the J end by 5 bases, with 7 bases between. For the CDR3, the DNA is TGTGCCAGCAGCGCCTCCGAGACCCAGTACTTC. It yields the protein CASSASETQYF.